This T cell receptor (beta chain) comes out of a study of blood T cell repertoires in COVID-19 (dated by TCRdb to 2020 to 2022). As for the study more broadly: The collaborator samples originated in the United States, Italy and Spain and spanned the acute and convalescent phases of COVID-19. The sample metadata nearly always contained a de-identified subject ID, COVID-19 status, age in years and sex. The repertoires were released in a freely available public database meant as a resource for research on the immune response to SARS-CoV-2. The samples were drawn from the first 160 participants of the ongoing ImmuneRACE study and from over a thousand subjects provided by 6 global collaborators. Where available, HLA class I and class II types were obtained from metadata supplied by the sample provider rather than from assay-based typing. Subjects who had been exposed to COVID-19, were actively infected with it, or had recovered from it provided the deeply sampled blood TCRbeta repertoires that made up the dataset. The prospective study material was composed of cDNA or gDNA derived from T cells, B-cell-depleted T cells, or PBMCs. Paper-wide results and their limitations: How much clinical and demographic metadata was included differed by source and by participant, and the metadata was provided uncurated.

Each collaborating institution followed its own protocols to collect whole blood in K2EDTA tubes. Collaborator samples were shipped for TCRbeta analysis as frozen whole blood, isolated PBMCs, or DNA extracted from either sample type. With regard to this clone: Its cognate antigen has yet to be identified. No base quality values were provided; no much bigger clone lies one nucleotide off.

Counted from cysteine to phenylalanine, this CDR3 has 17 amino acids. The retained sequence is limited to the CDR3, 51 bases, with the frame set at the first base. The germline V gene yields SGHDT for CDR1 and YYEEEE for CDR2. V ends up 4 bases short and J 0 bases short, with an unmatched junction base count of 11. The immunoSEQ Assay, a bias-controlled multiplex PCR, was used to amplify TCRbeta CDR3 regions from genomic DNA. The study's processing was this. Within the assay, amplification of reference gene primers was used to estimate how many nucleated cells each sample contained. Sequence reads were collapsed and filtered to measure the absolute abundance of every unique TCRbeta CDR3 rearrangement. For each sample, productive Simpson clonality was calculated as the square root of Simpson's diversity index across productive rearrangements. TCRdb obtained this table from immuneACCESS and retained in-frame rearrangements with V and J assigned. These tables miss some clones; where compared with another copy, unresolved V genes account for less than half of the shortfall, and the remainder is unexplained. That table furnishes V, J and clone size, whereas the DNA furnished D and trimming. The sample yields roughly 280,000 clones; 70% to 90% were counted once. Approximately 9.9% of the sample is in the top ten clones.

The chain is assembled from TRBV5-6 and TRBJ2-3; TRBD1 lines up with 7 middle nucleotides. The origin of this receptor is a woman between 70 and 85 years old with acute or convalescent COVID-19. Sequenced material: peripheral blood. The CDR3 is CASSLPPWDSSTDTQYF. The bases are TGTGCCAGCAGCCTCCCGCCATGGGACAGTAGCACAGATACGCAGTATTTT.